This T cell receptor (beta chain) was observed in a study of control samples from healthy donors and cancer patients. Here immunoSEQ multiplex PCR was the method, and the copy in TCRdb shows in-frame clones only, minus some. This table holds over 150,000 clones, just over 95% found once. The sequencing input was blood. The sequence was collected from a woman aged 25 to 45 in good health.

The CDR3 nucleotides are TGTGCCAGCAGCTTGGGGGATTTGGAGACCCAGTACTTC. It is translated as CASSLGDLETQYF. V gene TRBV5-4 combines with J gene TRBJ2-5; no clear D gene. This CDR3 is 13 amino acids long. Germline lookup yields CDR1 SGHNT and CDR2 YYREEE (reference sequence). V lost 0 bases, J lost 5 bases, and 8 bases lay in between. Complete variable domain (other parts from reference TRBV5-4 and TRBJ2-5): ETGVTQSPTHLIKTRGQQVTLRCSSQSGHNTVSWYQQALGQGPQFIFQYYREEENGRGNFPPRFSGLQFPNYSSELNVNALELDDSALYLCASSLGDLETQYFGPGTRLLVL.